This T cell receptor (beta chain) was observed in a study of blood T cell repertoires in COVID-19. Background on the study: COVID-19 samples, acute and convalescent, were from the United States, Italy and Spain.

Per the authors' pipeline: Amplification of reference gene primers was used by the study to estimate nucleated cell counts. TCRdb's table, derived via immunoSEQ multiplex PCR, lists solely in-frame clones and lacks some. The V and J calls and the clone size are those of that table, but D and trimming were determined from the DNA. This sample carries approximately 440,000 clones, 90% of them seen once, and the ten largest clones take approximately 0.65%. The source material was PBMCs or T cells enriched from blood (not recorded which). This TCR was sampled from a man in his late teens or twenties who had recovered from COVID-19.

The CDR3 protein is CASSLRLLESNSPLHF. The CDR3, as DNA: TGCGCCAGCAGCCTCCGACTACTTGAGTCTAATTCACCCCTCCACTTT. The V and J genes are TRBV5-1 and TRBJ1-6; D gene uncertain. Trimming stripped 4 bases from V and 6 bases from J, with 17 bases between. This CDR3 is 16 amino acids long. Germline CDR1 is SGHRS and CDR2 is YFSETQ.